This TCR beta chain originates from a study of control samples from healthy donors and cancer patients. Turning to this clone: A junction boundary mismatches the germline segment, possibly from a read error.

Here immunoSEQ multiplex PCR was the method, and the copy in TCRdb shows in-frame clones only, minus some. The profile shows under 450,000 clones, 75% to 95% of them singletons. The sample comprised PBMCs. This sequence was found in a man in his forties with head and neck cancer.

CDR3 region: CASLPRGGVPSGANVLTF. The DNA for the CDR3 is TGTGCCAGCTTACCACGAGGGGGTGTGCCCTCTGGGGCCAACGTCCTGACTTTC. The genes are TRBV18 and TRBJ2-6, with D possibly TRBD1 on 6 matching bases. The CDR3 contains 18 residues. CDR1 and CDR2 (germline): KGHSH, LQKENI.